The T cell receptor beta chain under discussion was sequenced for a study of CD8 T cells in Susac syndrome. Negative isolation was used for CD8+ and CD4+ T cells and FACS enrichment for TEMRA cells. Germline-derived CDR1 and CDR2 are GTSNPN and SVGIG (reference sequence). V lost 1 base, J lost 8 bases, and 8 bases stayed unmatched. The CDR3 consists of 15 residues. The RNA, 0.5 to 1 ug, was put through reverse transcription using random hexamers. A multiplex approach, immunoSEQ multiplex PCR, amplified TCR beta CDR3 across 54 Vbeta and 13 Jbeta. Each CDR3 protein gets one entry after TCRdb re-called the immunoSEQ multiplex PCR reads with MiXCR. In the table there are roughly 400,000 distinct CDR3 sequences, approximately 85% of which are singletons.

The specimen was CD8+ T cells from PBMCs. The source of this sequence is a human donor with multiple sclerosis. The genes are TRBV30 and TRBJ1-4, with 9 bases matching TRBD1. In DNA, the CDR3 is TGTGCCTGGAGTGCAGAGACAGGGGGTCACGAAAAACTGTTTTTT. Its translation is CAWSAETGGHEKLFF. The full variable domain, in which reference TRBV30 and TRBJ1-4 provide the parts outside the CDR3, is SQTIHQWPATLVQPVGSPLSLECTVEGTSNPNLYWYRQAAGRGLQLLFYSVGIGQISSEVPQNLSASRPQDRQFILSSKKLLLSDSGFYLCAWSAETGGHEKLFFGSGTQLSVL.